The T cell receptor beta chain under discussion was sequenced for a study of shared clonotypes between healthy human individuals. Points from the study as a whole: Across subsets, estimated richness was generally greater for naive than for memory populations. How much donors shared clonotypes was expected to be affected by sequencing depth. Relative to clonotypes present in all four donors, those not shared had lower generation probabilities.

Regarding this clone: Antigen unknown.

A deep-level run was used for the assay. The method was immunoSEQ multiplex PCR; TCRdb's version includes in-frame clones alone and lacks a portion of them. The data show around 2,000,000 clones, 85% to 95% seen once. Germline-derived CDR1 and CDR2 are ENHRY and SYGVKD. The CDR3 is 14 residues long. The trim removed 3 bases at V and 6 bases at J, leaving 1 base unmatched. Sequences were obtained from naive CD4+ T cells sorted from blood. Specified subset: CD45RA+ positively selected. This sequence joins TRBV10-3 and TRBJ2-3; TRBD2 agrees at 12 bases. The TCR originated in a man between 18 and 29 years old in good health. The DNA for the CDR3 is TGTGCCATCAGTGATCTAGCGGGGGGGGATACGCAGTATTTT. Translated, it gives CAISDLAGGDTQYF.